The 21 T cell receptor beta chains below all came from one sample that was sequenced in a study of cytomegalovirus exposure and HLA in healthy donors. The PCR contained 60 Vbeta and 13 Jbeta primers. Clones were read by immunoSEQ multiplex PCR, and TCRdb kept only the in-frame ones, dropping some. This sample carries more than 150,000 clones, more than 65% of them seen once, and the ten largest clones take 1.2%. Sequencing was carried out using PBMCs. These receptors came from a girl aged 2 to 9 in good health and CMV-seropositive.

The CDR3 nucleotides are TGTGCCAGCTCTAGGGACAAGTTCGAGCAGTACTTC. Its translation is CASSRDKFEQYF. V and J are TRBV18 and TRBJ2-7; D possibly corresponds to TRBD1 (6 bases). The V gene lost 6 bases and the J gene lost 6 bases, with 12 bases spanning the gap. Germline CDR1 is KGHSH and CDR2 is LQKENI. CDR3 length: 12 amino acids.

The V gene is TRBV30, the J gene TRBJ1-5; D may be TRBD1 (6 bases). CDR1 and CDR2 from the germline V gene are GTSNPN and SVGIG (reference sequence). The CDR3 is 12 amino acids. Trimming took off 2 bases at V and 7 bases at J, with 9 bases between the two ends. DNA for the CDR3: TGTGCCTGGAGTTGGGGGCCGCAGCCCCAGCATTTT. This sequence encodes CAWSWGPQPQHF. Combining the CDR3 with reference TRBV30 and TRBJ1-5 gives the whole variable domain SQTIHQWPATLVQPVGSPLSLECTVEGTSNPNLYWYRQAAGRGLQLLFYSVGIGQISSEVPQNLSASRPQDRQFILSSKKLLLSDSGFYLCAWSWGPQPQHFGDGTRLSIL.

V and J are TRBV28 and TRBJ2-7; 12 bases line up with TRBD1. The CDR3 sequence is 16 residues long. The V and J ends lost 6 bases and 2 bases, in that order; junction bases with no gene match: 8. Germline V gives CDR1 MDHEN, CDR2 SYDVKM. This CDR3 is CASRDPGTGGAYEQYF. The CDR3 DNA reads TGTGCCAGCAGGGACCCTGGGACAGGGGGCGCCTACGAGCAGTACTTC.

This chain uses TRBV4-1 with TRBJ2-7; 9 nucleotides line up with TRBD1. Germline loops: CDR1 MGHRA, CDR2 YSYEKL. This CDR3 is built from 15 residues. Unmatched junction bases numbered 11, after V lost 6 bases and J lost 5 bases. CDR3 sequence: CASSQTGGVNHEQYF. The DNA for the CDR3 is TGCGCCAGCAGTCAAACAGGGGGCGTAAATCACGAGCAGTACTTC.

This chain links TRBV28 with TRBJ1-5, with D unresolved. CDR3 length equals 14 residues. Per the germline V gene, CDR1 is MDHEN and CDR2 is SYDVKM. Trimming removed 3 bases at V and 6 bases at J, with 12 bases between. CDR3 amino acids: CASSLTGSGQPQHF. CDR3 bases: TGTGCCAGCAGTTTGACCGGATCAGGTCAGCCCCAGCATTTT.

The chain joins TRBV29-1 to TRBJ2-5; D possibly corresponds to TRBD2 (6 bases). This CDR3 comprises 12 residues. CDR1 is SQVTM and CDR2 is ANQGSEA in the germline V gene. Trimming cost V 4 bases and J 4 bases, with 10 bases left between them. CDR3 in amino acids: CSVVEGRETQYF. CDR3 DNA: TGCAGCGTTGTGGAGGGGAGAGAGACCCAGTACTTC.

The chain joins TRBV2 to TRBJ1-1; D is unresolved. The CDR3 contains 13 residues. V was pared by 4 bases and J by 3 bases, with 9 bases between. In germline, CDR1 is SNHLY, CDR2 FYNNEI. CDR3 residues: CASSGEVDTEAFF. The CDR3 bases are TGTGCCAGCAGTGGAGAAGTCGACACTGAAGCTTTCTTT.

This rearrangement joins TRBV30 to TRBJ1-2; TRBD1 aligns across 10 bases. The V gene end was trimmed by 5 bases and the J gene end by 8 bases; junction bases not matched to a gene: 8. The CDR3 is made up of 13 amino acids. CDR1 and CDR2 (germline): GTSNPN, SVGIG (reference sequence). CDR3 DNA sequence: TGTGCCTGGGCGACAGGGGGCCAAGTGGGCTACACCTTC. Translated, it gives CAWATGGQVGYTF.

The V call is TRBV21-1, the J call TRBJ2-3; TRBD1 was called by the table and not checked on the DNA. TRBV21-1 represents a pseudogene. This CDR3 region has 16 residues. The CDR3 sequence: CASGLRGLLCTDTQYF. CDR3 DNA sequence: TGTGCCAGCGGCCTCAGGGGCCTTCTATGCACAGATACGCAGTATTTT.

The genes are TRBV5-1 and TRBJ2-5, with D perhaps TRBD2 (6 bases). V gave up 7 bases and J gave up 11 bases, with 18 bases separating them. This CDR3 has 12 amino acids. Germline V gene sequence: CDR1 SGHRS, CDR2 YFSETQ. For the CDR3, the DNA is TGCGCCAGCTCCGGAGGCGGGGAAGAGCAGTACTTC. Protein: CASSGGGEEQYF.

This rearrangement joins TRBV5-1 to TRBJ2-3, with 9 bases fitting TRBD2. With 7 bases clipped from V and 2 bases from J, the junction kept 11 bases outside the gene matches. The CDR3 spans 16 residues. CDR1 is SGHRS and CDR2 is YFSETQ in the germline V gene. The CDR3, as DNA: TGCGCCAGCGGAAAAATAGCGGGGGCCAACACAGATACGCAGTATTTT. It is translated as CASGKIAGANTDTQYF.

As regards this clone: The germline gene is not matched at one end of the junction; a read error may be the cause. The gene calls are TRBV6-5 and TRBJ2-7; tentatively, D is TRBD1 (6 bases). The CDR3 is 13 amino acids. Per the germline V gene, CDR1 is MNHEY and CDR2 is SVGAGI. CDR3 in amino acids: CASSRDKDYGQYF. In nucleotides, the CDR3 is TGTGCCAGCAGCCGGGACAAAGACTACGGGCAGTACTTC.

J is TRBJ2-1 and V is TRBV2; D is possibly TRBD2 (5 bases). Trimming removed 4 bases at V and 1 base at J, with 8 bases between. CDR3 length equals 14 residues. From germline, CDR1 is SNHLY and CDR2 FYNNEI. This CDR3 reads CASSVALSYNEQFF. In nucleotides, the CDR3 is TGTGCCAGCAGTGTAGCGTTATCCTACAATGAGCAGTTCTTC.

V is TRBV5-1 and J is TRBJ2-7; D ambiguous. The CDR3 spans 13 residues. Germline CDR1 is SGHRS and CDR2 is YFSETQ. V was trimmed by 4 bases and J by 3 bases, leaving 11 bases between them. The CDR3: CASSPDISYEQYF. The CDR3 coding sequence is TGCGCCAGCAGCCCTGACATCAGCTACGAGCAGTACTTC.

The table lists this clone with a count of one. This sequence joins TRBV5-1 and TRBJ2-7, with D unclear. This CDR3 has 12 amino acids. Germline CDR1 reads SGHRS; CDR2 reads YFSETQ. V shed 3 bases and J shed 2 bases, with 6 bases lying between them. The DNA for the CDR3 is TGCGCCAGCAGCTCAGACACCTACGAGCAGTACTTC. The encoded protein is CASSSDTYEQYF.

This clone has a single count. The rearrangement links TRBV6-1 to TRBJ1-2; a possible D gene is TRBD1 (6 bases). Germline CDR1 is MNHNS and CDR2 is SASEGT. The ends were cut back, 2 bases at V and 0 bases at J, with 10 bases in the middle. The CDR3 is 15 residues long. As DNA, the CDR3 is TGTGCCAGCAGTGAAACTCAGGGGCCTAACTATGGCTACACCTTC. As protein: CASSETQGPNYGYTF.

The chain is built from TRBV11-2 and TRBJ2-7; D is possibly TRBD2 (6 bases). This CDR3 region has 14 residues. V was shortened by 1 base and J by 7 bases, with 14 bases between the two germline ends. Germline CDR1 is SGHAT and CDR2 is FQNNGV. CDR3 in amino acids: CASSLGPREGEQYF. Here the CDR3 DNA reads TGTGCCAGCAGCTTAGGTCCGCGGGAAGGGGAGCAGTACTTC.

In DNA form, the CDR3 reads TGTGCCAGCAGTTTACCCAGGGGGGTAAACTATGGCTACACCTTC. Translating gives CASSLPRGVNYGYTF. V and J are TRBV28 and TRBJ1-2; 7 bases are a match to TRBD1. V was pared by 2 bases and J by 2 bases, with 5 bases of the junction left unmatched. Germline CDR1 reads MDHEN; CDR2 reads SYDVKM. The length of the CDR3 is 15 residues.

The chain employs TRBV19 and TRBJ1-2; weak D call: TRBD1 (6 bases). CDR3 size: 15 residues. V lost 1 base, J lost 8 bases, and 17 bases lay in between. Germline V CDR1 and CDR2: LNHDA, SQIVND (reference sequence). The CDR3 is CASSIVQGTMGGYTF. The CDR3 nucleotides are TGTGCCAGTAGTATAGTCCAGGGGACAATGGGCGGCTACACCTTC.

This clone occurred once. The DNA for the CDR3 is TGTGCCAGCAGCCAAGATAGGGCGGGAGGGCCTTCCCTTATGGATGAGCAGTTCTTC. Its translation: CASSQDRAGGPSLMDEQFF. The rearrangement links TRBV14 to TRBJ2-1, with 9 bases identical to TRBD2. The V gene end was trimmed by 0 bases and the J gene end by 8 bases; junction bases not matched to a gene: 17. The CDR3 is made up of 19 amino acids. Germline CDR1 and CDR2: SGHDN and FVKESK.

The V and J genes are TRBV5-1 and TRBJ1-3; 11 bases match TRBD1. Trimming took 4 bases from V and 3 from J; bases not matched to a gene: 3. The CDR3 totals 15 residues. Per the germline V gene, CDR1 is SGHRS and CDR2 is YFSETQ. CDR3: CASSRTGGDGNTIYF. CDR3 DNA sequence: TGCGCCAGCAGCCGGACAGGGGGCGATGGAAACACCATATATTTT.